The 18 T cell receptor beta chains reported below all come from one sample, sequenced in a study of blood T cell repertoires in COVID-19. The table came from immunoSEQ multiplex PCR; TCRdb's copy has only in-frame clones and leaves some out. The sample yields approximately 210,000 clones, about 91% seen once. Sequences were obtained from peripheral blood. Receptors were obtained from a man aged 25-40 years with acute or convalescent COVID-19.

The V gene is TRBV19, the J gene TRBJ2-7, with a tentative D call TRBD1 (5 bases). The germline CDR1 and CDR2 sequences are LNHDA and SQIVND (reference sequence). The CDR3 has 15 residues. With 5 bases removed from V and 4 bases from J, the gap between germline ends came to 18 bases. This CDR3 reads CASSARDRVTYEQYF. The CDR3 coding sequence is TGTGCCAGTAGTGCACGTGACAGAGTAACGTACGAGCAGTACTTC.

The CDR3 DNA is TGTGCCAGCAGCAAGAGGACTAGCAACTACGAGCAGTACTTC. Protein sequence: CASSKRTSNYEQYF. The chain recombines TRBV7-8 with TRBJ2-7; 8 nucleotides agree with TRBD2. V lost 5 bases, J lost 3 bases, and 6 bases stayed unmatched. There are 14 residues in the CDR3. Germline CDR1 is SGHVS and CDR2 is FQNEAQ. Using reference TRBV7-8 and TRBJ2-7 for the parts outside the CDR3, the full variable domain is GAGVSQSPRYKVAKRGQDVALRCDPISGHVSLFWYQQALGQGPEFLTYFQNEAQLDKSGLPSDRFFAERPEGSVSTLKIQRTQQEDSAVYLCASSKRTSNYEQYFGPGTRLTVT.

The rearrangement uses TRBV12-3 or TRBV12-4 and TRBJ2-7; tentatively, D is TRBD2 (6 bases). V lost 4 bases and J lost 3, with 10 bases in between. CDR3 length equals 13 residues. CDR3 coding DNA: TGTGCCAGCAGTTGGCGGGATTACTACGAGCAGTACTTC. Protein product: CASSWRDYYEQYF.

In its sample, this clone was seen a few times. This chain uses TRBV5-1 with TRBJ2-5; 9 bases are a match to TRBD2. The CDR3 sequence is 14 residues long. Per germline, CDR1 SGHRS and CDR2 YFSETQ. The V segment lost 3 bases and the J segment 5 bases; nucleotides outside the gene matches: 5. CDR3 loop: CASSSSGGRETQYF. The CDR3, as DNA: TGCGCCAGCAGCTCGAGCGGGGGGCGGGAGACCCAGTACTTC.

The chain combines TRBV6-5 with TRBJ2-7; 7 positions match TRBD1. Germline trimming cut 10 bases from V and 4 bases from J; bases unmatched to any gene: 7. Germline V gives CDR1 MNHEY, CDR2 SVGAGI. The CDR3 sequence is 12 residues long. CDR3: CATTGDTYEQYF. CDR3 nucleotides: TGTGCCACCACAGGGGATACTTACGAGCAGTACTTC.

J is TRBJ2-3 and V is TRBV30; D remains ambiguous. Germline assignment: CDR1 GTSNPN and CDR2 SVGIG (reference sequence). Trimming cost V 1 base and J 9 bases, with 8 bases left between them. The CDR3 has 11 residues. The CDR3 DNA sequence: TGTGCCTGGAGTGAACTGATAACGCAGTATTTT. It specifies CAWSELITQYF.

The chain recombines TRBV24-1 with TRBJ2-3, with TRBD2 as a possible D gene (6 bases). This CDR3 contains 13 residues. Trimming took 12 bases from V and 0 from J, leaving 12 bases between them. CDR1 and CDR2 (germline): KGHDR, SFDVKD. The CDR3: CAVGGKSTDTQYF. CDR3 coding DNA: TGTGCCGTCGGGGGAAAAAGCACAGATACGCAGTATTTT.

This rearrangement joins TRBV6-5 to TRBJ2-5; the match to TRBD2 covers 9 bases. Losses at the gene ends were 0 bases for V and 1 base for J; bases not matched to a gene: 3. Germline V gives CDR1 MNHEY, CDR2 SVGAGI. The CDR3 contains 16 residues. The CDR3 region is CASSYSRAGGQETQYF. The CDR3 nucleotides are TGTGCCAGCAGTTACTCGAGAGCGGGGGGCCAAGAGACCCAGTACTTC.

The chain recombines TRBV27 with TRBJ1-2, with unresolved D. This CDR3 region has 16 residues. Germline V gene lookup returns CDR1 MNHEY and CDR2 SMNVEV (reference sequence). The V gene lost 0 bases and the J gene lost 4 bases, with 15 bases spanning the gap. The CDR3 DNA is TGTGCCAGCAGTTTATCAGGAGATTACTTTTCCTATGGCTACACCTTC. It yields the protein CASSLSGDYFSYGYTF.

This rearrangement joins TRBV5-1 to TRBJ2-1; perhaps TRBD2 as D (6 bases). The CDR3 has 13 residues. Germline V gene lookup returns CDR1 SGHRS and CDR2 YFSETQ. V was shortened by 6 bases and J by 5 bases, with 12 bases between the two germline ends. The CDR3 sequence: CASTGVPNNEQFF. In nucleotides, the CDR3 is TGCGCCAGCACGGGGGTACCCAACAATGAGCAGTTCTTC.

The chain employs TRBV30 and TRBJ2-4; TRBD1 agrees at 7 bases. Germline V gene lookup returns CDR1 GTSNPN and CDR2 SVGIG (reference sequence). The CDR3 is 14 amino acids. With V trimmed by 2 bases and J by 6 bases, 7 bases remained unmatched. CDR3 amino acids: CAWSIGTASNIQYF. CDR3 nucleotides: TGTGCCTGGAGTATCGGGACAGCTTCAAACATTCAGTACTTC.

The gene calls are TRBV16 and TRBJ2-1, with 7 bases aligning to TRBD2. Losses at the gene ends were 3 bases for V and 7 bases for J; bases not matched to a gene: 12. The CDR3 is 16 amino acids. The germline V gene has CDR1 KGHSY and CDR2 FQNENV. CDR3 nucleotide sequence: TGTGCCAGCAGCCAGGTGGGGGGGAGGTCGAGGAATGAGCAGTTCTTC. It specifies CASSQVGGRSRNEQFF.

The genes are TRBV30 and TRBJ1-6; D might be TRBD1 (5 bases). Germline CDR1 is GTSNPN and CDR2 is SVGIG (reference sequence). V was cut by 4 bases and J by 5 bases, with 24 bases left in between. There are 18 residues in the CDR3. DNA of the CDR3: TGTGCCTGGACGAGATCGAGAACAGACAGCGGGAATAATTCACCCCTCCACTTT. Encoded protein: CAWTRSRTDSGNNSPLHF.

This clone has only one observation. J is TRBJ2-7 and V is TRBV30, with D tentatively TRBD1 (6 bases). Germline V gene sequence: CDR1 GTSNPN, CDR2 SVGIG (reference sequence). The CDR3 consists of 15 residues. Trimming cost V 5 bases and J 2 bases, with 19 bases left between them. The CDR3 is CAWGTKTGFTYEQYF. The CDR3 DNA is TGTGCCTGGGGAACAAAGACAGGTTTTACCTACGAGCAGTACTTC.

The rearrangement links TRBV19 to TRBJ1-6; 9 bases map to TRBD1. There are 15 residues in the CDR3. V shed 5 bases, J shed 9 bases, and the junction held 8 bases outside the gene matches. Germline V CDR1 and CDR2: LNHDA, SQIVND (reference sequence). The CDR3 nucleotides read TGTGCCAGTAGTCCCCCGGGACAGGGCCTTTCACCCCTCCACTTT. Amino acid sequence: CASSPPGQGLSPLHF.

This chain joins TRBV5-1 and TRBJ2-2; 10 nucleotides agree with TRBD2. Germline CDR1 is SGHRS and CDR2 is YFSETQ. Trimming took 4 bases from V and 2 from J; bases not matched to a gene: 5. The length of the CDR3 is 16 residues. The CDR3 reads CASSVTSGINTGELFF. The DNA of the CDR3 is TGCGCCAGCAGCGTCACTAGCGGGATAAACACCGGGGAGCTGTTTTTT.

This chain connects TRBV29-1 to TRBJ1-1; D is uncertain. The CDR3 spans 14 residues. Germline V CDR1 and CDR2: SQVTM, ANQGSEA. The ends were cut back, 5 bases at V and 6 bases at J, with 19 bases in the middle. The DNA of the CDR3 is TGCAGCGTTCGCTTTGGGTCCCCGGGAGCTGAAGCTTTCTTT. Protein sequence: CSVRFGSPGAEAFF. Full variable domain (missing parts from reference TRBV29-1 and TRBJ1-1): SAVISQKPSRDICQRGTSLTIQCQVDSQVTMMFWYRQQPGQSLTLIATANQGSEATYESGFVIDKFPISRPNLTFSTLTVSNMSPEDSSIYLCSVRFGSPGAEAFFGQGTRLTVV.

J is TRBJ1-1 and V is TRBV7-9; D gene uncertain. CDR3 length: 13 amino acids. Germline CDR1 reads SEHNR; CDR2 reads FQNEAQ (reference sequence). Trimming shortened V by 3 bases and J by 1 base, and 6 bases separated the two germline ends. The CDR3 DNA reads TGTGCCAGCAGCTTCTGGCCGAACACTGAAGCTTTCTTT. Amino acid sequence: CASSFWPNTEAFF.